The clone carrying this T cell receptor (beta chain) has just a few counts. Its cognate antigen is unknown. This sample is part of a study of a mutant IDH1 vaccine in newly diagnosed glioma. Indicated time point: week 35, safety follow-up. Doses of 300 ug of mutant IDH1 20-mer peptide were given with topical imiquimod. TCRdb's copy holds only in-frame clones and misses some; the assay was immunoSEQ multiplex PCR. This table has tens of thousands of clones, 74% appearing once. The CDR3 has 12 residues. Trimming stripped 4 bases from V and 9 bases from J, with 14 bases between. The germline V gene has CDR1 SGDLS and CDR2 YYNGEE.

This sequence joins TRBV9 and TRBJ2-7; tentatively, D is TRBD1 (5 bases). This TCR was recovered from a man between 50 and 59 years old with glioma. The specimen comprised PBMCs, sampled from a glioma patient whose treatment included an IDH1 peptide vaccine. The CDR3 sequence: CASSPKGQGQYF. As DNA, the CDR3 is TGTGCCAGCAGCCCCAAGGGGCAGGGGCAGTACTTC. Supplemented by reference TRBV9 and TRBJ2-7, the full variable domain reads DSGVTQTPKHLITATGQRVTLRCSPRSGDLSVYWYQQSLDQGLQFLIQYYNGEERAKGNILERFSAQQFPDLHSELNLSSLELGDSALYFCASSPKGQGQYFGPGTRLTVT.